This entry is about one T cell receptor (beta chain). Its antigen is not known. After 5'RACE with constant-segment primers, TCR alpha and TCR beta cDNA libraries carrying sample barcodes and UMIs were obtained. TCRdb reprocessed the 5' RACE reads via MiXCR and lists one record per CDR3 protein. This table holds 190,000 or so distinct CDR3 sequences, roughly a tenth found once. This sample was taken from a study of T-cell memory formation after mild COVID-19. Study findings and constraints: The study found balanced CD4/CD8 in clones contracting day 15 to 85 and a CD4+ lean in later expanders. Cross-reactive memory seemingly joined, as some responding clones were found in pre-infection memory. Contracting clones localized mainly to CM and EM when CD4+ and mainly to EMRA when CD8+.

Between the trimmed V and J ends, which lost 1 base and 0 bases, there was a span of 9 bases. CDR3 size: 15 residues. CDR1 is KGHSH, CDR2 LQKENI, per germline. This clonotype was obtained from a man between 18 and 35 years old who had mild COVID-19 (a few samples of this study predate the infection). Cell type and time point are not known. The rearrangement uses TRBV18 and TRBJ1-2, with no clear D. Sequencing input: PBMCs or a T cell subset sorted from them (not recorded which). For the CDR3, the DNA is TGTGCCAGCTCACCACAGTTGGGGACTAACTATGGCTACACCTTC. Its protein is CASSPQLGTNYGYTF.